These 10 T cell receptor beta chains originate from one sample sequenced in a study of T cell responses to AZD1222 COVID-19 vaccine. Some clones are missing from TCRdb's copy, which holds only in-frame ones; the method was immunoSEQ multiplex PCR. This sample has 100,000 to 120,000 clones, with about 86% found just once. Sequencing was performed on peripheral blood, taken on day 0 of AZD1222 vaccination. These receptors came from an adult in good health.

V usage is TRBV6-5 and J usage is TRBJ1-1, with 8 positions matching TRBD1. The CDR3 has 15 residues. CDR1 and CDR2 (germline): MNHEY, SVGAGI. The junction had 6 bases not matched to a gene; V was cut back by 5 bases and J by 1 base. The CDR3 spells CASSTNRGENTEAFF. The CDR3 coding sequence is TGTGCCAGCAGTACTAACAGGGGGGAGAACACTGAAGCTTTCTTT.

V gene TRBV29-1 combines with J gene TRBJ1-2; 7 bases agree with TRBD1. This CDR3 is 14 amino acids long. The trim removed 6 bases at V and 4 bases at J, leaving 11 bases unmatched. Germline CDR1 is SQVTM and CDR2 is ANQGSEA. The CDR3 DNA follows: TGCAGCGTCGAAACCAGGGGGATGGGCTATGGCTACACCTTC. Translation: CSVETRGMGYGYTF.

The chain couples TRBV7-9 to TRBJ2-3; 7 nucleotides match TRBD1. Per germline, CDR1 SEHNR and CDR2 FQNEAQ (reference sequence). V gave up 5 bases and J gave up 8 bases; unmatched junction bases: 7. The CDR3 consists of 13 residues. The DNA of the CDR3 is TGTGCCAGCAGCACCTCGACAGGGCCTACGCAGTATTTT. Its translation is CASSTSTGPTQYF.

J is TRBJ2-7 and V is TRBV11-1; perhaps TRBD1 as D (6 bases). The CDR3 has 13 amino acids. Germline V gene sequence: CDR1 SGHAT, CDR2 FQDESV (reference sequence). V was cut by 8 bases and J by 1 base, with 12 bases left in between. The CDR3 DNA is TGTGCCAGCGGCCGCGGACAGTCCTACGAGCAGTACTTC. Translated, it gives CASGRGQSYEQYF.

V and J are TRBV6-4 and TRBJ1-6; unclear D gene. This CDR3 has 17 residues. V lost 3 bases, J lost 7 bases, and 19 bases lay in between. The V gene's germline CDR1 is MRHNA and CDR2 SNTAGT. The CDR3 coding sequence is TGTGCCAGCAGTGAGATATCGGTGAGTCCGGGGAATTCACCCCTCCACTTT. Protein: CASSEISVSPGNSPLHF.

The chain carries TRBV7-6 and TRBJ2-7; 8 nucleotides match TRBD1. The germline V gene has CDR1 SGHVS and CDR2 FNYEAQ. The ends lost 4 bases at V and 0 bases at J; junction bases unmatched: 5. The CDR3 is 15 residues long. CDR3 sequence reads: CASSYGQGPSYEQYF. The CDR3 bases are TGTGCCAGCAGCTATGGACAGGGACCCTCCTACGAGCAGTACTTC. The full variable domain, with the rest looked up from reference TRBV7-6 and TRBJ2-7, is GAGVSQSPRYKVTKRGQDVALRCDPISGHVSLYWYRQALGQGPEFLTYFNYEAQQDKSGLPNDRFSAERPEGSISTLTIQRTEQRDSAMYRCASSYGQGPSYEQYFGPGTRLTVT.

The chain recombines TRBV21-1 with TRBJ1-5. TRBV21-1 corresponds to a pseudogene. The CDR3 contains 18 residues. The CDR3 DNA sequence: TGTGCCAGCAGCAAAGACGAGCGAGATACCGATAGCAATCAGCCCCAGCATTTT. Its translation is CASSKDERDTDSNQPQHF.

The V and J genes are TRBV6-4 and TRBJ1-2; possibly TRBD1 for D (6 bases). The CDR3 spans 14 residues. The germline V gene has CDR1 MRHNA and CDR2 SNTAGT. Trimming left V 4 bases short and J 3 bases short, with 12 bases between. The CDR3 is CASSVGARDYGYTF. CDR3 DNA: TGTGCCAGCAGTGTGGGGGCGCGGGACTATGGCTACACCTTC.

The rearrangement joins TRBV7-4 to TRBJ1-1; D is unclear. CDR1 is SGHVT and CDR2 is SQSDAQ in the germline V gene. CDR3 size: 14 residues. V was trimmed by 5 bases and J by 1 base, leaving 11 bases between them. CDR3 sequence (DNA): TGTGCCAGCAGCCTCCGGGGTAAGAACACTGAAGCTTTCTTT. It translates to CASSLRGKNTEAFF.

The CDR3 protein is CASSQDSGGGETQYF. DNA for the CDR3: TGTGCCAGCAGCCAAGATTCCGGGGGCGGGGAGACCCAGTACTTC. The chain links TRBV3-1 (or the pseudogene TRBV3-2) to TRBJ2-5; D is perhaps TRBD1 or TRBD2 (6 bases each). The CDR3 loop spans 15 amino acids. Germline CDR1 LGHDT, CDR2 YNNKEL (reference sequence). The V and J ends lost 0 bases and 5 bases respectively, with 13 bases between them.